These T cell receptor beta chains were read from a single sample in a study of blood T cell repertoires in COVID-19. Method: immunoSEQ multiplex PCR; TCRdb's copy keeps in-frame clones and lacks some. Of about 200,000 clones in the sample, roughly 90% are singletons; the top ten hold over 7%. The sequencing sample was made of PBMCs or T cells enriched from blood (not recorded which). The receptors come from a woman under 30 who had recovered from COVID-19. CDR3s include the opening cysteine and the closing phenylalanine or tryptophan. Fields, in order: V gene, CDR3 protein.

TRBV7-9,CASSLGTSGVVEQYF
TRBV28,CASTLNTEAFF
TRBV5-4,CASSLDRGRSGANTGELFF
TRBV29-1,CSVRRGNTGELFF
TRBV28,CASSPPGQGLGQPQHF
TRBV19,CATRVDSMNTEAFF
TRBV4-1,CASSLQGRNTEAFF
TRBV3-1/TRBV3-2,CASSPSPNEQFF
TRBV3-1/TRBV3-2,CASSRRLAGGLTDTQYF
TRBV5-5,CASSLARVAGAGEKLFF
TRBV18,CASSPLGRQGDSPLHF
TRBV19,CASGGLNQPQHF
TRBV5-1,CASSFRGGAGDTQYF
TRBV10-3,CAISVGTGIYGYTF
TRBV3-1/TRBV3-2,CASSQGWLGEGNQPQHF
TRBV29-1,CSVSRNRPNTEAFF